Given below is one T cell receptor (beta chain) in context. As yet, its antigen is unknown. Enrollment shut out patients with autoimmune disease history or systemic immunosuppression. Profiling relied on immunoSEQ multiplex PCR, and the TCRdb table lists in-frame clones only, not all of them. The table has about 77,000 clones, around nine tenths seen once; the top ten hold around 2.5%. The sample belongs to a study of OX40 agonist ivuxolimab in advanced cancers. The overall study: Earlier anti-PD-1, anti-PD-L1 or anti-CTLA-4 therapy was permitted; roughly 42% had received some.

The study's findings and limits: Clonal expansion from baseline to week 6 occurred in both CD4+ and CD8+ T cells. Certain nonresponders additionally had low normalized T-cell clonal expansion.

Sequences were derived from CD4+ or CD8+ T cells sorted from blood, sampled in a trial of the OX40 agonist ivuxolimab. This clonotype was obtained from an adult with an advanced solid tumor such as melanoma, head and neck, liver or kidney cancer.

In nucleotides, the CDR3 is TGTGCCAGCAGTACTCTCGTAGGCAGAAGCAATCAGCCCCAGCATTTT. Amino acid sequence: CASSTLVGRSNQPQHF. The chain carries TRBV27 and TRBJ1-5; D is unresolved. The length of the CDR3 is 16 residues. CDR1 is MNHEY and CDR2 is SMNVEV in the germline V gene (reference sequence). V dropped 5 bases and J dropped 1 base, with 15 bases sitting between them.